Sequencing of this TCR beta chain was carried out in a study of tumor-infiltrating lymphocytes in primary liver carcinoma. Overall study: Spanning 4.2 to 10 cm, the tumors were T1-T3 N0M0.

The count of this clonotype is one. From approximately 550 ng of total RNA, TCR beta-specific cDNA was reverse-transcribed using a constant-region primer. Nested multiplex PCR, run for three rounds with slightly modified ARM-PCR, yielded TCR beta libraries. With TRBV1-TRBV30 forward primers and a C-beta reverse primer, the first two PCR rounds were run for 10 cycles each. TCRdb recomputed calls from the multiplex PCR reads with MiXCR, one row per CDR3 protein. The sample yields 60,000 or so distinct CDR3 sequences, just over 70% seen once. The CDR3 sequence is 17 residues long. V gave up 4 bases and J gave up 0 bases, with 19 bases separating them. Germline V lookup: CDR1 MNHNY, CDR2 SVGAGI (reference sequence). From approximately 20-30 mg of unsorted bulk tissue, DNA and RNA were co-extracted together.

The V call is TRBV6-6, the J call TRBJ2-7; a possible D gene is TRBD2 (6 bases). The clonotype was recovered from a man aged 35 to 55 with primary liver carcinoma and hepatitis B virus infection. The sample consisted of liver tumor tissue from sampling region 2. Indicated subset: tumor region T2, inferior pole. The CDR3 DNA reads TGTGCCAGCAGTTCTGGGACTGGCGGGAAACTCTCCTACGAGCAGTACTTC. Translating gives CASSSGTGGKLSYEQYF.